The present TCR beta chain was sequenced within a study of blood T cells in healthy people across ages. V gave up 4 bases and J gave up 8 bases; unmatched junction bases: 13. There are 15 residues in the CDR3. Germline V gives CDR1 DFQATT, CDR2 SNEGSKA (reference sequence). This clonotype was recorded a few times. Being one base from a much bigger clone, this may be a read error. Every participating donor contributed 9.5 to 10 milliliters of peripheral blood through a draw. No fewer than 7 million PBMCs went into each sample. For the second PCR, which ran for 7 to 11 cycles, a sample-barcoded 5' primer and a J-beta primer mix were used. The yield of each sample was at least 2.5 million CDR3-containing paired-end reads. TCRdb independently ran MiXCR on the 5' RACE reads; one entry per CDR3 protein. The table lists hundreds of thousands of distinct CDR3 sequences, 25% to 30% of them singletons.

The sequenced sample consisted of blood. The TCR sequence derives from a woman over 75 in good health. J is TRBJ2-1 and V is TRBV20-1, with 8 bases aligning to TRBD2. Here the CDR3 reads CSATQTSGGGHEQFF. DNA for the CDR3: TGCAGTGCTACCCAAACGAGCGGGGGTGGGCATGAGCAGTTCTTC.